The 22 T cell receptor beta chains presented below share a single source sample, sequenced in a study of identical twins (dated by TCRdb to the mid-2010s). Library preparation employed 5' RACE. Instrument on record: Illumina HiSeq 2000. TCRdb redid the processing of the public reads, applying fastp at Q25 and MiXCR, and retained in-frame beta chains. A single entry per CDR3 protein holds the most common genes and DNA from its merged rows. This sample holds under 800,000 distinct CDR3 sequences; around 20% were observed only once. The ten largest clones represent 4% to 4.5% of the sample. The sample also formed part of further work on T cells expressing NK-cell markers.

The specimen sequenced was PBMCs. The receptors were sampled from a young woman in good health.

The chain carries TRBV5-8 and TRBJ2-5; D call uncertain. The CDR3 runs to 10 residues. V was cut by 4 bases and J by 10 bases, with 8 bases left in between. The germline gives CDR1 SGHTS, CDR2 YDEGEE. The CDR3 sequence: CASSPGLQYF. The CDR3, as DNA: TGTGCCAGCAGCCCCGGGCTCCAGTACTTC.

This clonotype has just a few counts. This chain joins TRBV20-1 and TRBJ2-5, with D perhaps TRBD2 (5 bases). CDR1 and CDR2 from the germline V gene are DFQATT and SNEGSKA (reference sequence). Trimming took 3 bases from V and 5 from J, leaving 13 bases between them. The length of the CDR3 is 13 residues. The CDR3 coding sequence is TGCAGTGCTAGGGGCCCCTGGAGGGAGACCCAGTACTTC. Amino acids: CSARGPWRETQYF.

This clonotype has more than one count but fewer than ten. The genes are TRBV6-1 and TRBJ2-1; D possibly uses TRBD1 or TRBD2 (5 bases each). This CDR3 is built from 16 residues. Germline V gives CDR1 MNHNS, CDR2 SASEGT. The V gene lost 5 bases and the J gene lost 9 bases, with 23 bases spanning the gap. CDR3 nucleotides: TGTGCCAGCAGTCCCTACCGGGACCCGGGCATCAGTGAGCAGTTCTTC. It is translated as CASSPYRDPGISEQFF.

The rearrangement joins TRBV4-1 to TRBJ2-5, with D maybe TRBD1 (5 bases). Germline values: CDR1 MGHRA, CDR2 YSYEKL. The CDR3 is 15 residues long. Trimming took 0 bases from V and 2 from J, leaving 10 bases between them. The CDR3 loop is CASSQEGAGQETQYF. The CDR3 DNA sequence: TGCGCCAGCAGCCAAGAAGGAGCAGGGCAAGAGACCCAGTACTTC.

The J gene is TRBJ2-1, the V gene TRBV7-9; no clear D gene. Looked up from germline, CDR1 is SEHNR and CDR2 is FQNEAQ (reference sequence). There are 15 residues in the CDR3. V was clipped by 7 bases and J by 3 bases, with 16 bases between them. CDR3 in amino acids: CASNSDANGYNEQFF. CDR3 nucleotides: TGTGCCAGCAACTCCGACGCAAACGGCTACAATGAGCAGTTCTTC.

The rearrangement uses TRBV7-8 and TRBJ2-4, with D perhaps TRBD2 (5 bases). The CDR3 consists of 15 residues. The germline gives CDR1 SGHVS, CDR2 FQNEAQ. The germline V and J ends were trimmed by 5 bases and 5 bases, with 16 bases remaining between them. The CDR3, as DNA: TGTGCCAGCAGCCCCCTCGGGGTAGAGGAAAACATTCAGTACTTC. This encodes CASSPLGVEENIQYF.

The V and J genes are TRBV5-6 and TRBJ2-3; the D is unclear. With 4 bases removed from V and 7 bases from J, the gap between germline ends came to 10 bases. Germline-derived CDR1 and CDR2 are SGHDT and YYEEEE. The CDR3 has 12 amino acids. The DNA of the CDR3 is TGTGCCAGCAGCGGCATAGTGAATACGCAGTATTTT. This gives the protein CASSGIVNTQYF.

This clonotype showed up just a few times. The chain joins TRBV6-2 or TRBV6-3 to TRBJ2-1, with D perhaps matching TRBD2 (6 bases). The CDR3 spans 14 residues. Germline assignment: CDR1 MNHEY and CDR2 SVGEGT. Trimming left V 4 bases short and J 2 bases short, with 9 bases between. In DNA, the CDR3 is TGTGCCAGCAGTTCAAGACTAGCCTACAATGAGCAGTTCTTC. Translating gives CASSSRLAYNEQFF.

This clonotype was seen many times. The chain joins TRBV29-1 to TRBJ1-4; 7 nucleotides match TRBD1. The CDR3 length is 13 residues. The germline gives CDR1 SQVTM, CDR2 ANQGSEA. With 2 bases clipped from V and 8 bases from J, the junction kept 5 bases outside the gene matches. This chain's CDR3 is CSVETGAGEKLFF. CDR3 nucleotide sequence: TGCAGCGTTGAAACAGGGGCTGGCGAAAAACTGTTTTTT.

This clonotype has only a few counts. This chain uses TRBV12-3 or TRBV12-4 with TRBJ1-6, with D possibly matching TRBD1 (5 bases). The V end was cut by 5 bases, the J end by 9 bases, with 11 bases between. CDR3 length equals 13 residues. The CDR3 loop is CASSTRQSSPLHF. The CDR3 nucleotides read TGTGCCAGCAGTACCCGACAGAGTTCACCCCTCCACTTT.

This rearrangement joins TRBV6-1 to TRBJ1-6; D uncertain. This CDR3 has 13 amino acids. The V gene lost 5 bases and the J gene lost 8 bases, with 10 bases spanning the gap. Germline V gene lookup returns CDR1 MNHNS and CDR2 SASEGT. In nucleotides, the CDR3 is TGTGCCAGCAGTACCCTTGAGTATTCACCCCTCCACTTT. Translation gives CASSTLEYSPLHF.

The V call is TRBV12-3 or TRBV12-4, the J call TRBJ2-5, with a tentative D call TRBD2 (5 bases). Trimming removed 6 bases from V and 5 bases from J, with 16 bases in between. The CDR3 extends over 14 amino acids. CDR3 coding DNA: TGTGCCAGCAGCCTTACGGAGGTCGAGGAGACCCAGTACTTC. Residues: CASSLTEVEETQYF.

This sequence joins TRBV20-1 and TRBJ2-1; tentative D call: TRBD2 (6 bases). The germline V gene has CDR1 DFQATT and CDR2 SNEGSKA (reference sequence). The V and J ends lost 8 bases and 0 bases respectively, with 17 bases between them. The CDR3 has 15 amino acids. DNA of the CDR3: TGCAGTTCAATTCAACTGCGGGGCTCCTACAATGAGCAGTTCTTC. Its protein is CSSIQLRGSYNEQFF.

In this sample, this clonotype turned up a few times. This CDR3 is CASGLRTSGYNEQFF. Here the CDR3 DNA reads TGTGCCAGCGGGCTGAGGACTAGCGGTTACAATGAGCAGTTCTTC. This chain links TRBV27 with TRBJ2-1, with 10 bases matching TRBD2. CDR1 is MNHEY and CDR2 is SMNVEV in the germline V gene (reference sequence). The length of the CDR3 is 15 residues. Unmatched junction bases numbered 8, after V lost 8 bases and J lost 4 bases.

The chain has TRBV27 and TRBJ2-3, with 7 positions matching TRBD2. Germline V gives CDR1 MNHEY, CDR2 SMNVEV (reference sequence). J lost 2 bases, V lost 5 bases, and 7 bases had no gene match. There are 15 residues in the CDR3. The CDR3 here is CASSRPSGYTDTQYF. CDR3 in DNA: TGTGCCAGCAGTCGGCCTAGCGGATACACAGATACGCAGTATTTT.

The gene calls are TRBV20-1 and TRBJ2-3; TRBD2 matches at 9 bases. The CDR3 sequence is 15 residues long. With V trimmed by 0 bases and J by 2 bases, 3 bases remained unmatched. Germline V gives CDR1 DFQATT, CDR2 SNEGSKA (reference sequence). CDR3 bases: TGCAGTGCTAGAGATCCTAGCGGGGTCACAGATACGCAGTATTTT. Residues: CSARDPSGVTDTQYF.

The rearrangement joins TRBV24-1 to TRBJ2-1, with D perhaps given as TRBD1 or TRBD2 (6 bases each). Trimming left V 5 bases short and J 2 bases short, with 15 bases between. The CDR3 is made up of 16 amino acids. Germline V gene sequence: CDR1 KGHDR, CDR2 SFDVKD. As DNA, the CDR3 is TGTGCCACCAGTGCCAAGGGGGGAAGAACCTACAATGAGCAGTTCTTC. Its protein is CATSAKGGRTYNEQFF.

There are many counts of this clonotype. The V gene is TRBV7-9, the J gene TRBJ1-5; D is ambiguous. Germline assignment: CDR1 SEHNR and CDR2 FQNEAQ (reference sequence). V was shortened by 6 bases and J by 7 bases, with 10 bases between the two germline ends. CDR3 size: 12 residues. CDR3: CASSFGDQPQHF. CDR3 DNA: TGTGCCAGCAGTTTTGGAGACCAGCCCCAGCATTTT.

There are a few counts of this clonotype. The chain couples TRBV7-6 to TRBJ2-3, with D possibly TRBD2 on 6 matching bases. Trimming took 1 base from V and 0 from J, leaving 20 bases between them. This CDR3 has 19 residues. From germline, CDR1 is SGHVS and CDR2 FNYEAQ. CDR3 region: CASSLGPSISGTSTDTQYF. CDR3 bases: TGTGCCAGCAGCTTAGGTCCCAGTATATCCGGGACTAGCACAGATACGCAGTATTTT.

In DNA form, the CDR3 reads TGCGCCAGCAGCTTCGGACAGAGTAGCACAGATACGCAGTATTTT. Translating gives CASSFGQSSTDTQYF. This chain uses TRBV5-1 with TRBJ2-3; D possibly corresponds to TRBD1 (6 bases). This CDR3 spans 15 amino acids. CDR1 SGHRS and CDR2 YFSETQ come from the germline V gene. With 2 bases removed from V and 0 bases from J, the gap between germline ends came to 10 bases.

The table lists this clonotype with a few counts. The chain employs TRBV27 and TRBJ2-3; TRBD1 or TRBD2 may be the D gene (5 bases each). The V end was cut by 3 bases, the J end by 1 base, with 17 bases between. CDR1 and CDR2 from the germline V gene are MNHEY and SMNVEV (reference sequence). The CDR3 runs 17 residues. The CDR3 loop reads CASSLVYGTPGTDTQYF. The CDR3 nucleotides read TGTGCCAGCAGTTTGGTATACGGGACCCCCGGCACAGATACGCAGTATTTT.

The J gene is TRBJ2-7, the V gene TRBV11-2; 7 bases are shared with TRBD1. With 5 bases clipped from V and 6 bases from J, the junction kept 7 bases outside the gene matches. The CDR3 covers 13 residues. Germline V gene lookup returns CDR1 SGHAT and CDR2 FQNNGV. The CDR3 spells CASSIGTASEQYF. For the CDR3, the DNA is TGTGCCAGCAGCATAGGGACAGCAAGCGAGCAGTACTTC.